The present TCR beta chain was sequenced within a study of T cell responses to AZD1222 COVID-19 vaccine. Regarding the study as a whole: Without day 14 samples, only post-peak T cell repertoires were studied. Clonal diversity was possibly underestimated; the donors were predominantly white British and more often female. CD4 TCRs associated with vaccination spanned spike, dominating at 160-218 and 743-854. Breadth and depth of Spike-specific TCRs rose after two AZD1222 doses.

With regard to this clone: Its target is unknown.

The V gene's germline CDR1 is SGHKS and CDR2 YYEKEE (reference sequence). The ends lost 1 base at V and 4 bases at J; junction bases unmatched: 11. The CDR3 is 17 amino acids. Some clones are missing from TCRdb's copy, which holds only in-frame ones; the method was immunoSEQ multiplex PCR. The sample includes under 110,000 clones, around 87% seen only once; the top ten take 9.5% to 13%. The gene calls are TRBV5-5 and TRBJ2-4; 7 bases align to TRBD1. The TCR originated in an adult who received the AZD1222 COVID-19 vaccine. The material was peripheral blood, obtained 28 days after the second AZD1222 dose. The CDR3 here is CASSLLLRDRGKNIQYF. In DNA form, the CDR3 reads TGTGCCAGCAGCTTGTTGCTCCGGGACAGAGGTAAAAACATTCAGTACTTC.